This T cell receptor beta chain is from a study of shared clonotypes between healthy human individuals. As to this clone: Its antigen is not identified.

CDR3 length: 15 residues. Germline values: CDR1 SEHNR, CDR2 FQNEAQ (reference sequence). Trimming cost V 7 bases and J 1 base, with 16 bases left between them. Findings and caveats of the study: In general, naive subsets displayed greater estimated richness than memory subsets did. Shared clonotypes across all four donors exceeded non-shared ones in generation probability.

200 ng DNA, 25,000 to 35,000 T cell genomes, went into each sorted-subset replicate PCR. Data came from immunoSEQ multiplex PCR; TCRdb stores just in-frame clones and leaves some out. The data show hundreds of thousands of clones, with roughly 96% seen just once and 0.11% held by the top ten. Naive CD8 cells lacked CD45RO, underwent positive selection for CCR7 and left out terminally differentiated effector memory CD45RA+ cells. Nashville, Tennessee was home to all donors, who were Caucasian adults. The receptor was derived from a woman between 25 and 40 years old in good health. Sequenced sample: naive CD8+ T cells sorted from blood. The gene calls are TRBV7-9 and TRBJ1-1; D is ambiguous. CDR3 DNA: TGTGCCAGCATCCTAAGTCTGGTCCAGAACACTGAAGCTTTCTTT. Protein product: CASILSLVQNTEAFF.